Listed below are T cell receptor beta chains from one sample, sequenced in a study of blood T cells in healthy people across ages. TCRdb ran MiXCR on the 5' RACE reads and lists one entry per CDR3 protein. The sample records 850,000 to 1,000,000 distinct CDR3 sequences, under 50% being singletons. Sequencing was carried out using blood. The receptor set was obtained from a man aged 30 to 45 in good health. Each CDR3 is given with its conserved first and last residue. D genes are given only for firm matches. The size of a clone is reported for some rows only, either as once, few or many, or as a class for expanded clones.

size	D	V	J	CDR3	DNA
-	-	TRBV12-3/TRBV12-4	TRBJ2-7	CASSLGLGQAAYEQYF	TGTGCCAGCAGTTTAGGGCTAGGCCAGGCGGCCTACGAGCAGTACTTC
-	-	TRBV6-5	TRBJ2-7	CACREGTTRAYEQYF	TGTGCCTGCAGGGAAGGGACAACTAGGGCCTACGAGCAGTACTTC
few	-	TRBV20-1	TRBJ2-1	CSALQEGFYNEQFF	TGCAGTGCTTTACAGGAGGGGTTTTACAATGAGCAGTTCTTC
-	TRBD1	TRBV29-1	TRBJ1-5	CSAAQGAFNQPQHF	TGCAGCGCCGCACAGGGGGCGTTCAATCAGCCCCAGCATTTT
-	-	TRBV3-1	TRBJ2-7	CASSQVPVGNEQYF	TGTGCCAGCAGCCAAGTACCAGTTGGCAATGAGCAGTACTTC
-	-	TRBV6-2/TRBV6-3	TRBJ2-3	CASSYVGGRLTDTQYF	TGTGCCAGCAGTTACGTTGGCGGGCGCCTCACAGATACGCAGTATTTT
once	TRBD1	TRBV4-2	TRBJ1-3	CASSQETGGSGNTIYF	TGTGCCAGCAGCCAGGAGACAGGGGGATCGGGAAACACCATATATTTT
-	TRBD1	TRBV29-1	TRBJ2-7	CSGRTGSYEQYF	TGCAGCGGACGGACAGGTTCCTACGAGCAGTACTTC
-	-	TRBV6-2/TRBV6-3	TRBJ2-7	CASRADTYEQYF	TGTGCCAGCAGAGCAGACACCTACGAGCAGTACTTC
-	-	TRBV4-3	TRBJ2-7	CASSQDLASGSYEQYF	TGCGCCAGCAGCCAAGATCTGGCCAGTGGGTCCTACGAGCAGTACTTC
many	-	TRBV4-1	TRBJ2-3	CASSQEGRNTDTQYF	TGCGCCAGCAGCCAAGAGGGACGAAACACAGATACGCAGTATTTT
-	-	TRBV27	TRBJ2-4	CASSDVRRQYF	TGTGCCAGCAGTGATGTACGGCGGCAGTACTTC
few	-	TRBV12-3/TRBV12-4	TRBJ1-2	CASSPRDSDGYTF	TGTGCCAGCAGTCCGCGGGATTCCGATGGCTACACCTTC
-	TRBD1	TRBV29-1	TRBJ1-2	CSASSQGQGIYGYTF	TGCAGCGCATCTAGCCAGGGACAGGGAATCTATGGCTACACCTTC